A selection of T cell receptor beta chains follows, all from one sample in a study of blood T cells in healthy people across ages. Each CDR3 protein is one row after TCRdb ran MiXCR on the 5' RACE reads. The data contain about 680,000 distinct CDR3 sequences, more than 40% of them seen just once; the ten biggest clones take up approximately 32%. Sequenced: blood. All receptors come from a woman aged 55-75 years in good health. Each CDR3 is given with its conserved first and last residue. The D gene is left open where the match is weak. Rows may omit the clone size; those that give it use once, few, many or a size class.

v_gene	abundance	j_gene	d_gene	CDR3nt	CDR3aa
TRBV10-3	many	TRBJ2-5	TRBD1	TGTGCCATCAGTGATTGGACAGGACAAGAGACCCAGTACTTC	CAISDWTGQETQYF
TRBV7-2	few	TRBJ2-5	-	TGTGCCAGCAGCAGATCCGGGACAAGCCAAGAGACCCAGTACTTC	CASSRSGTSQETQYF
TRBV27	-	TRBJ1-1	-	TGTGCCAGCAGTCGAACGACCACTTTGAACACTGAAGCTTTCTTT	CASSRTTTLNTEAFF
TRBV29-1	few	TRBJ2-7	TRBD2	TGCAGCGTTGAGTCTAGCGGCACCTACGAGCAGTACTTC	CSVESSGTYEQYF
TRBV29-1	-	TRBJ2-7	-	TGCAGCGTCGAACTAGGCGTTCCGGACAGCTCCTACGAGCAGTACTTC	CSVELGVPDSSYEQYF
TRBV7-2	few	TRBJ2-7	-	TGTGCCAGCAGCTTAGTAGCGATTACCTACGAGCAGTACTTC	CASSLVAITYEQYF
TRBV30	-	TRBJ2-5	-	TGTGCCTGGAGTGTGAGGAGGGGGCGCAGTGAGACCCAGTACTTC	CAWSVRRGRSETQYF
TRBV5-1	-	TRBJ2-7	-	TGCGCCAGCAGCATAGACCTGTCATACGAGCAGTACTTC	CASSIDLSYEQYF
TRBV10-3	few	TRBJ1-3	-	TGTGCCATCAGTGAGTCGGGGCGCACTGGAAACACCATATATTTT	CAISESGRTGNTIYF
TRBV29-1	-	TRBJ2-3	-	TGCAGCGGCCTCGGGGCAGCCGATACGCAGTATTTT	CSGLGAADTQYF
TRBV28	few	TRBJ2-7	TRBD1	TGTGCCAGCAGTTTGGGGCCAGGGGGAAACTACGAGCAGTACTTC	CASSLGPGGNYEQYF
TRBV29-1	few	TRBJ2-5	TRBD2	TGCAGCGCATACGGGACTAGCGGGGACAATGAGCAGTACTTC	CSAYGTSGDNEQYF
TRBV5-1	-	TRBJ2-7	TRBD2	TGCGCCAGCAGCTTGCCCTCTAGCGGATGTGAGCAGTACTTC	CASSLPSSGCEQYF
TRBV6-1	once	TRBJ2-4	-	TGTGCCAGCAGTGAGACGGGAAGCGGAAACATTCAGTACTTC	CASSETGSGNIQYF
TRBV20-1	-	TRBJ2-5	TRBD2	TGCAGTGCAAAAATAGCGGGACAAGAGACCCAGTACTTC	CSAKIAGQETQYF
TRBV20-1	-	TRBJ1-2	TRBD1	TGCAGTGCGGAGACAGGGAACTATGGCTACACCTTC	CSAETGNYGYTF
TRBV20-1	-	TRBJ2-1	TRBD2	TGCAGTGCTACGTCTTTCCAGCGGGAGGGAAATGAGCAGTTCTTC	CSATSFQREGNEQFF
TRBV7-2	-	TRBJ2-1	-	TGTGCCAGCAGCTTAGCCGGCGGAGCCTCCTACAATGAGCAGTTCTTC	CASSLAGGASYNEQFF
TRBV7-2	-	TRBJ1-2	-	TGTGCCAGCAGCTTGGGGTGGGCAGATTATGGCTACACCTTC	CASSLGWADYGYTF
TRBV3-1	-	TRBJ2-1	-	TGTGCCAGCAGCCAAGATTGGTACAATGAGCAGTTCTTC	CASSQDWYNEQFF
TRBV28	few	TRBJ2-2	-	TGTGCCAGCAGTCTGTGGAGCGGGGAGCTGTTTTTT	CASSLWSGELFF
TRBV7-2	-	TRBJ2-2	TRBD2	TGTGCCAGCAGCTTAGGGACTAGCGGGAGTACGCGCACCGGGGAGCTGTTTTTT	CASSLGTSGSTRTGELFF
TRBV20-1	many	TRBJ2-7	-	TGCAGCGCGACCAGGGGCTACGAGCAGTACTTC	CSATRGYEQYF
TRBV5-6	-	TRBJ2-5	-	TGTGCCAGCAGCTTGTGGGGGGCCCAAGAGACCCAGTACTTC	CASSLWGAQETQYF
TRBV13	-	TRBJ2-1	-	TGTGCCAGCAGCTTAGAATTAGGGCTGGAGCAGTTCTTC	CASSLELGLEQFF
TRBV7-2	once	TRBJ2-7	-	TGTGCCAGCAGCCCCCAAGGGTTCGAGCAGTACTTC	CASSPQGFEQYF
TRBV20-1	few	TRBJ2-7	TRBD2	TGCAGTGCTAGAGATCCCCGGACTAGCGGCTACGAGCAGTACTTC	CSARDPRTSGYEQYF
TRBV7-2	few	TRBJ2-5	-	TGTGCCAGCAGCTTAGGAGCAGGGTTTGGAGAGACCCAGTACTTC	CASSLGAGFGETQYF
TRBV6-1	-	TRBJ2-3	-	TGTGCCAGCACCTACACAGGGCTCGGAGATACGCAGTATTTT	CASTYTGLGDTQYF
TRBV6-1	few	TRBJ1-5	TRBD1	TGTGCCAGCAGTGAAGATCGCCCAGGGGGCTGGTATCAGCCCCAGCATTTT	CASSEDRPGGWYQPQHF
TRBV4-3	few	TRBJ2-7	-	TGCGCCAGCAGCCAAGTGGCAGGGGCCCCCTACGAGCAGTACTTC	CASSQVAGAPYEQYF
TRBV24-1	-	TRBJ2-1	TRBD1	TGTGCCACCAGTGACAACGACAGGGGGGAGACCAATGAGCAGTTCTTC	CATSDNDRGETNEQFF
TRBV28	few	TRBJ2-5	-	TGTGCCAGCAGTTCCGGACAGCGGGGTCGGGAGACCCAGTACTTC	CASSSGQRGRETQYF
TRBV6-5	-	TRBJ1-5	-	TGTGCCTCCACGAGGGGAGGCAATCAGCCCCAGCATTTT	CASTRGGNQPQHF
TRBV11-3	-	TRBJ2-5	TRBD2	TGTGCCAGCAGCCCGGGGGGGCCAGGGGAGACCCAGTACTTC	CASSPGGPGETQYF
TRBV10-3	-	TRBJ2-7	TRBD1	TGTGCCATCAGTGGGGGGTACAGGGGGCCCTACGAGCAGTACTTC	CAISGGYRGPYEQYF
TRBV9	many	TRBJ2-7	TRBD2	TGTGCCAGCAGCCCCCGGCTAGCGGGAGCCTACGAGCAGTACTTC	CASSPRLAGAYEQYF
TRBV7-2	-	TRBJ2-5	-	TGTGCCAGCAGCTTAGGGCCTCAGCGACCGGGTGGAACCCAGTACTTC	CASSLGPQRPGGTQYF
TRBV15	few	TRBJ1-6	TRBD1	TGTGCCACCAGCAGCCGGGACAGTAATAATTCACCCCTCCACTTT	CATSSRDSNNSPLHF
TRBV6-5	-	TRBJ1-2	-	TGTGCCAGTAGATTCGACATTTTCACCTATGGCCACACCTTC	CASRFDIFTYGHTF
TRBV4-1	-	TRBJ1-4	-	TGCGCCAGCAGCCCCCCCGGGCGGAATGAAAAACTGTTTTTT	CASSPPGRNEKLFF
TRBV27	few	TRBJ2-7	-	TGTGCCAGCAGTTCCGACCCGCGGGTCCACGAGCAGTACTTC	CASSSDPRVHEQYF
TRBV6-5	once	TRBJ2-5	-	TGTGCCAGCAGAGGGACTCAAAACTACGAGCGGTACTTC	CASRGTQNYERYF
TRBV25-1	-	TRBJ1-4	-	TGTGCCAGCAGTGAACAGGCAACTAATGAAAAACTGTTTTTT	CASSEQATNEKLFF
TRBV28	-	TRBJ2-7	TRBD1	TGTGCCAGCAGTTCAACAGGGGAGCACTACGAGCAGTACTTC	CASSSTGEHYEQYF
TRBV27	few	TRBJ1-5	-	TGTGCCAGCAGTTTCCAGAATCAGCCCCAGCATTTT	CASSFQNQPQHF
TRBV12-5	-	TRBJ2-1	-	TGTGCTAGTGGCCTAAGGGAGCAGGTCGCCTACAATGAGCAGTTCTTC	CASGLREQVAYNEQFF
TRBV10-3	few	TRBJ2-7	TRBD1	TGTGCCATTCTAGACAGGGGAGGCAATGAGCAGTACTTC	CAILDRGGNEQYF
TRBV20-1	few	TRBJ2-5	TRBD2	TGCAGTGCTCAGACTAGCGGGAGGGAGGGCCTTCAAGAGACCCAGTACTTC	CSAQTSGREGLQETQYF
TRBV7-2	few	TRBJ2-1	-	TGTGCCAGCATCGAGGGGTTTCGAGATGAGCAGTTCTTC	CASIEGFRDEQFF
TRBV7-2	-	TRBJ2-5	-	TGTGCCAGCAGCTTAAGGGTCACGCCGAGGGCGGGTGAGACCCAGTACTTC	CASSLRVTPRAGETQYF
TRBV20-1	-	TRBJ1-6	-	TGCAGTGCTAGATTTAACCCGCAGGGAGCAAGGTCCTATAATTCACCCCTCCACTTT	CSARFNPQGARSYNSPLHF